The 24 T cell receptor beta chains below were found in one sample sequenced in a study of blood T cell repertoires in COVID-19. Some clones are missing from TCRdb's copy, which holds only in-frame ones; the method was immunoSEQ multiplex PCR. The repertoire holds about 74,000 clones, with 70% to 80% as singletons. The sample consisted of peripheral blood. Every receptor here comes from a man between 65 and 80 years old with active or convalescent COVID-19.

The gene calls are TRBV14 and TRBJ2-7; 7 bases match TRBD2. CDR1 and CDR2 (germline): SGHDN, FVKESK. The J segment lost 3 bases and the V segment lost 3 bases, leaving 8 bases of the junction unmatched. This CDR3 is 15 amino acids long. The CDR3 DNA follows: TGTGCCAGCAGCCAGAGCGGGGAGGCCTACTACGAGCAGTACTTC. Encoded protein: CASSQSGEAYYEQYF. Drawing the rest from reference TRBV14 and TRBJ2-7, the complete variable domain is EAGVTQFPSHSVIEKGQTVTLRCDPISGHDNLYWYRRVMGKEIKFLLHFVKESKQDESGMPNNRFLAERTGGTYSTLKVQPAELEDSGVYFCASSQSGEAYYEQYFGPGTRLTVT.

The DNA for the CDR3 is TGTGCCAGCAGTTTTAGAGGGCAAAGTGGCTATGGCTACACCTTC. Its protein is CASSFRGQSGYGYTF. V gene TRBV28 combines with J gene TRBJ1-2; no firm D call. The ends were cut back, 3 bases at V and 4 bases at J, with 15 bases in the middle. Germline values: CDR1 MDHEN, CDR2 SYDVKM. The CDR3 covers 15 residues.

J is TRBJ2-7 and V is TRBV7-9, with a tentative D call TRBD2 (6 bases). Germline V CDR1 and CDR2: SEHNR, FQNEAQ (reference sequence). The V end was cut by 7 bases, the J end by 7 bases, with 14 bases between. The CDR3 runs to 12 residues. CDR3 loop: CASNQGGPEQYF. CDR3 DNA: TGTGCCAGCAACCAGGGAGGCCCTGAGCAGTACTTC.

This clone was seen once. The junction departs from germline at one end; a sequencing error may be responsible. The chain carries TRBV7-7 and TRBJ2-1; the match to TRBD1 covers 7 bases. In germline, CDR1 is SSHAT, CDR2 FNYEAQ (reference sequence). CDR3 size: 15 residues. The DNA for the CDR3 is TGTGCTAGCAGCCGAGACAGGGAGTTGTACAATGAGCAGTTCTTC. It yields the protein CASSRDRELYNEQFF.

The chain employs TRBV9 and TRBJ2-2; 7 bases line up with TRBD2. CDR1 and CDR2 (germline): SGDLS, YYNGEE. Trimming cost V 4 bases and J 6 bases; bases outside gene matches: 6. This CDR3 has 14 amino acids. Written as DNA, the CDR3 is TGTGCCAGCAGCAACACTCGGGGGGCCGGGGAGCTGTTTTTT. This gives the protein CASSNTRGAGELFF.

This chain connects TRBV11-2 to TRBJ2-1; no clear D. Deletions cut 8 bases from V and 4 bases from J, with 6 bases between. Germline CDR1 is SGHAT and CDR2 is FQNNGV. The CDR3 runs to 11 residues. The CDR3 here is CASQVYNEQFF. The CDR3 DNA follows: TGTGCCAGCCAGGTTTACAATGAGCAGTTCTTC.

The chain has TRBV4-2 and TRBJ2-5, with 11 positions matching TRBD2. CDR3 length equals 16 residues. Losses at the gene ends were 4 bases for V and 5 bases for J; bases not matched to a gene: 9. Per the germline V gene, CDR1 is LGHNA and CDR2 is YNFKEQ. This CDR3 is CASSRTLAGGEETQYF. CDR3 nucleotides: TGTGCCAGCAGCCGCACTTTAGCGGGGGGGGAGGAGACCCAGTACTTC.

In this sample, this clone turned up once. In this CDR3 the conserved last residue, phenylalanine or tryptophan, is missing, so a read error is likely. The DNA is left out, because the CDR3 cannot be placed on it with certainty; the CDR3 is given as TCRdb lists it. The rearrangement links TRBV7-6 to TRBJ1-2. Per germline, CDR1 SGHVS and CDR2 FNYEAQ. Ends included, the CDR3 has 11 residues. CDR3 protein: CASSLDGWSWS.

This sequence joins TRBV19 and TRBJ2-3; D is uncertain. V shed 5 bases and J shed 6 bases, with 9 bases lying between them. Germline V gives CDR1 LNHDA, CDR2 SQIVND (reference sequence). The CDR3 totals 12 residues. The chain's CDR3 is CASSYGLDTQYF. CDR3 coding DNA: TGTGCCAGTAGTTACGGTTTGGATACGCAGTATTTT.

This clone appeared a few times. The CDR3: CASSSRDRGDQPQHF. DNA for the CDR3: TGTGCCAGCAGTTCTCGAGACAGGGGAGATCAGCCCCAGCATTTT. This chain uses TRBV6-6 with TRBJ1-5, with 8 bases matching TRBD1. CDR1 MNHNY and CDR2 SVGAGI come from the germline V gene (reference sequence). The CDR3 totals 15 residues. Trimming took 4 bases from V and 5 from J; bases not matched to a gene: 7.

The CDR3, as DNA: TGTGCCAGCAGCTCCGGGACATATTACGAGCAGTACTTC. It yields the protein CASSSGTYYEQYF. The rearrangement joins TRBV7-2 to TRBJ2-7; D perhaps matches TRBD1 (6 bases). The CDR3 spans 13 residues. Between the trimmed V and J ends, which lost 4 bases and 4 bases, there was a span of 11 bases. The germline V gene encodes CDR1 SGHTA and CDR2 FQGNSA.

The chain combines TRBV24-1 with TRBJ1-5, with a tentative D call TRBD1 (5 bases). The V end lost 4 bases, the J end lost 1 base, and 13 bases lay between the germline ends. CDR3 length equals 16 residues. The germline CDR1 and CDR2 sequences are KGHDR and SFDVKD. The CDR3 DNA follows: TGTGCCACCAGTGACCCCCGCCAGGGAAGCAATCAGCCCCAGCATTTT. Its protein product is CATSDPRQGSNQPQHF.

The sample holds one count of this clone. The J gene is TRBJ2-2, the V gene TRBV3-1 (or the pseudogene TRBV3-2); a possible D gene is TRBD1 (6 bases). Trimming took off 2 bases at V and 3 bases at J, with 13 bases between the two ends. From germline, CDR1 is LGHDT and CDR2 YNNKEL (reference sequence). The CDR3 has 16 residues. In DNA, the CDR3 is TGTGCCAGCAGCCAATCCCTCAGGGGTGACACCGGGGAGCTGTTTTTT. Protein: CASSQSLRGDTGELFF.

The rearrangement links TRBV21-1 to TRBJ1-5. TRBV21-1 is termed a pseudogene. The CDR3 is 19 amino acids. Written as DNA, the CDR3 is TGTGCCAGCAGCCTAGGGAGGGGGGCTGGGAACCATAGCAATCAGCCCCAGCATTTT. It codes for CASSLGRGAGNHSNQPQHF.

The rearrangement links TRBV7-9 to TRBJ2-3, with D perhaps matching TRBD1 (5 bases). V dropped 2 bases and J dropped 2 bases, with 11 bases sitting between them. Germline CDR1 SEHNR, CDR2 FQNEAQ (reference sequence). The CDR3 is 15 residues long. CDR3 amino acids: CASSLMVGHTDTQYF. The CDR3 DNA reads TGTGCCAGCAGCTTAATGGTCGGACACACAGATACGCAGTATTTT.

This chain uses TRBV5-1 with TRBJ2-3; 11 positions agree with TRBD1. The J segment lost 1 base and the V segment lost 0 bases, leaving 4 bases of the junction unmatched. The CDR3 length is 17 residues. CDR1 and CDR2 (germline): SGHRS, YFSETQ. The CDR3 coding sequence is TGCGCCAGCAGCTTGGCCGGACAGGGGGCTGGCACAGATACGCAGTATTTT. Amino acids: CASSLAGQGAGTDTQYF.

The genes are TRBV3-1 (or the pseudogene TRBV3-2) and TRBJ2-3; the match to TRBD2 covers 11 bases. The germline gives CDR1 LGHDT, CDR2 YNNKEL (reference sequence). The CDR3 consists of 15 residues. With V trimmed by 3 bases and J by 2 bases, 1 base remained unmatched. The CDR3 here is CASSQTSGATDTQYF. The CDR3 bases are TGTGCCAGCAGCCAGACTAGCGGGGCCACAGATACGCAGTATTTT.

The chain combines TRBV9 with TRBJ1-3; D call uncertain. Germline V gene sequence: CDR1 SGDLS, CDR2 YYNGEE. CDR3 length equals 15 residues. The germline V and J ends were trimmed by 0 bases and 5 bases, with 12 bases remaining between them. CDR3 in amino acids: CASSVGLFGRNTIYF. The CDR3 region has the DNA TGTGCCAGCAGCGTAGGTCTCTTTGGCAGAAACACCATATATTTT.

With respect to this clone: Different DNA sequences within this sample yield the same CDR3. CDR3 residues: CATSDLTSTDTQYF. CDR3 nucleotides: TGTGCCACCAGTGATTTGACTAGCACAGATACGCAGTATTTT. The rearrangement joins TRBV24-1 to TRBJ2-3; D unresolved. V shed 0 bases and J shed 0 bases, with 3 bases lying between them. Per the germline V gene, CDR1 is KGHDR and CDR2 is SFDVKD. CDR3 length: 14 amino acids.

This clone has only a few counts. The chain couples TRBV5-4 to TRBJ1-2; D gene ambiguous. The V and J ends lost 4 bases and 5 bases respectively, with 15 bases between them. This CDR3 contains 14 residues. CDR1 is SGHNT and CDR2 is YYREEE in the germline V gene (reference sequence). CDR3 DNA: TGTGCCAGCAGCCAGAGGACGGGGAAGTATGGCTACACCTTC. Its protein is CASSQRTGKYGYTF.

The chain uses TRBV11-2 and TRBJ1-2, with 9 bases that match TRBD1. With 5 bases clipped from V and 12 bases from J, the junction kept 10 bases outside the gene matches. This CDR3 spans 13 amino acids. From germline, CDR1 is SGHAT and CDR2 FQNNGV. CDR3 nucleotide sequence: TGTGCCAGCAGCCCTGGGACAGGGTCTAGGAACACCTTC. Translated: CASSPGTGSRNTF.

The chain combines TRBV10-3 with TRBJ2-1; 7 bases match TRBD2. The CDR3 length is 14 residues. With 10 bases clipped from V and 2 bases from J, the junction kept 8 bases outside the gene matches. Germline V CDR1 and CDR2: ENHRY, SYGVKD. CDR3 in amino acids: CATRTSEAYNEQFF. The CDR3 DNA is TGTGCCACGAGAACTAGCGAAGCCTACAATGAGCAGTTCTTC.

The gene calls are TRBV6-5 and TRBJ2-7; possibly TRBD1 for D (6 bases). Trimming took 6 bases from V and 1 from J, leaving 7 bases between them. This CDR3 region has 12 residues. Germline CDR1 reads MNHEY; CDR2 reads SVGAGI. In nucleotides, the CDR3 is TGTGCCAGCAGAGGGACATCCTACGAGCAGTACTTC. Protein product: CASRGTSYEQYF.

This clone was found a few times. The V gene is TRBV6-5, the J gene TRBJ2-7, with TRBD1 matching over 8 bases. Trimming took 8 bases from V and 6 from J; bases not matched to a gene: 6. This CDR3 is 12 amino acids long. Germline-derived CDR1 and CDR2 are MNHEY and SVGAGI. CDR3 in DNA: TGTGCCAGCGGGACAGGACGGGGCGAGCAGTACTTC. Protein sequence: CASGTGRGEQYF.